A selection of T cell receptor beta chains follows, all from one sample in a study of Graves' ophthalmopathy and Graves' hyperthyroidism. TCRdb reanalysed the multiplex PCR reads using MiXCR and keeps one entry per CDR3 protein. The sample holds approximately 410,000 distinct CDR3 sequences, roughly 15% seen once. The sample was peripheral blood. Source of these receptors: a woman aged 18-29 years with stable Graves' hyperthyroidism. CDR3s include the opening cysteine and the closing phenylalanine or tryptophan. Each record gives: clone size, V gene, D gene, J gene, CDR3 protein, CDR3 DNA. D genes are given only for firm matches. Only some rows state a clone size, as once, few, many or a class for expanded clones.

many,TRBV19,TRBD1,TRBJ1-1,CASSRGTGIMNTEAFF,TGTGCCAGTAGTAGAGGGACAGGTATCATGAACACTGAAGCTTTCTTT
many,TRBV2,TRBD1,TRBJ1-1,CASCRGQNTEAFF,TGTGCCAGTTGCAGGGGGCAGAACACTGAAGCTTTCTTT
NA,TRBV18,NA,TRBJ2-2,CASSPAAGWRSGELFF,TGTGCCAGCTCACCCGCCGCAGGGTGGAGGTCCGGGGAGCTGTTTTTT
many,TRBV28,NA,TRBJ1-1,CASSLVRTEAFF,TGTGCCAGCAGTTTGGTACGCACTGAAGCTTTCTTT
many,TRBV11-2,TRBD2,TRBJ2-7,CASSPTSGGLYEQYF,TGTGCCAGCAGCCCGACTAGCGGGGGGCTCTACGAGCAGTACTTC
many,TRBV12-3/TRBV12-4,NA,TRBJ1-1,CASTSQMNTEAFF,TGTGCCAGCACCTCGCAGATGAACACTGAAGCTTTCTTT
few,TRBV5-1,TRBD1,TRBJ1-3,CASSPRTGSGNTIYF,TGCGCCAGCAGCCCCCGGACAGGCTCTGGAAACACCATATATTTT
many,TRBV6-6,NA,TRBJ2-7,CASSSPDRGKIEQYF,TGTGCCAGCAGTTCCCCGGATCGAGGAAAAATCGAGCAGTACTTC
NA,TRBV18,TRBD1,TRBJ2-2,CASSPPGQENTGELFF,TGTGCCAGCTCACCTCCCGGACAGGAGAACACCGGGGAGCTGTTTTTT
many,TRBV12-3/TRBV12-4,NA,TRBJ1-5,CASSLANSNQPQHF,TGTGCCAGCAGTTTAGCCAATAGCAATCAGCCCCAGCATTTT
many,TRBV13,NA,TRBJ2-5,CASSPQGGEATQYF,TGTGCCAGCAGTCCCCAGGGCGGGGAGGCTACCCAGTACTTC